The 16 T cell receptor beta chains given below trace back to one sample, sequenced in a study of shared T cell receptors in the human thymus. Generated by immunoSEQ multiplex PCR, the TCRdb table keeps only in-frame clones and is missing some. This table has over 650,000 clones, roughly 86% appearing once. In addition, the sample was reused for a study of human thymus T cells.

The specimen sequenced was thymocytes. The receptors derive from a boy less than two years old with a congenital heart defect.

The chain has TRBV6-6 and TRBJ2-1; 8 nucleotides agree with TRBD2. There are 14 residues in the CDR3. Losses at the gene ends were 5 bases for V and 4 bases for J; bases not matched to a gene: 4. Germline V gives CDR1 MNHNY, CDR2 SVGAGI (reference sequence). DNA of the CDR3: TGTGCCAGCAGTCGGGAGCGGGGGTACAATGAGCAGTTCTTC. The encoded protein is CASSRERGYNEQFF.

This chain uses TRBV7-9 with TRBJ2-7, with 7 bases matching TRBD1. The V gene end was trimmed by 5 bases and the J gene end by 3 bases; junction bases not matched to a gene: 19. The germline gives CDR1 SEHNR, CDR2 FQNEAQ (reference sequence). The CDR3 has 18 residues. CDR3 nucleotides: TGTGCCAGCAGCCACATACTCCTAGGTTCCGGGACAGTCTACGAGCAGTACTTC. It translates to CASSHILLGSGTVYEQYF.

The genes are TRBV28 and TRBJ2-7; 8 nucleotides align to TRBD1. This CDR3 has 13 amino acids. Per germline, CDR1 MDHEN and CDR2 SYDVKM. Unmatched junction bases numbered 3, after V lost 6 bases and J lost 2 bases. The CDR3 loop is CASSAQGAYEQYF. The CDR3 DNA follows: TGTGCCAGCAGCGCACAGGGGGCCTACGAGCAGTACTTC.

This clone was seen a single time. The rearrangement links TRBV30 to TRBJ1-1; D possibly corresponds to TRBD1 (6 bases). V was cut by 5 bases and J by 7 bases, with 17 bases left in between. The CDR3 runs to 13 residues. Germline V gene data show CDR1 as GTSNPN and CDR2 as SVGIG (reference sequence). CDR3 nucleotides: TGTGCCTGGGGCCCAGGGGCAAGGCTTGAAGCTTTCTTT. Translating it yields CAWGPGARLEAFF.

The genes are TRBV27 and TRBJ1-2, with unresolved D. With 4 bases removed from V and 8 bases from J, the gap between germline ends came to 14 bases. CDR3 length: 13 amino acids. CDR1 is MNHEY, CDR2 SMNVEV, per germline (reference sequence). This CDR3 is CASSSDSMSGYTF. In DNA, the CDR3 is TGTGCCAGCAGTTCGGACTCGATGTCGGGCTACACCTTC.

This chain joins TRBV7-9 and TRBJ2-7, with D perhaps TRBD1 (5 bases). The CDR3 runs 15 residues. CDR1 is SEHNR and CDR2 is FQNEAQ in the germline V gene (reference sequence). The V end lost 8 bases, the J end lost 7 bases, and 24 bases lay between the germline ends. DNA of the CDR3: TGTGCCAGCCGACTTCAGGGAATTGGGTTTGGGGAGCAGTACTTC. It yields the protein CASRLQGIGFGEQYF.

CDR3 protein: CAISVNGGQLNNEQFF. For the CDR3, the DNA is TGTGCCATCAGTGTTAATGGGGGACAGCTAAACAATGAGCAGTTCTTC. The chain has TRBV10-3 and TRBJ2-1; 7 bases match TRBD1. Trimming cost V 4 bases and J 5 bases; bases outside gene matches: 11. The germline gives CDR1 ENHRY, CDR2 SYGVKD. This CDR3 spans 16 amino acids.

The V and J genes are TRBV28 and TRBJ1-3; D not resolved. The CDR3 is 15 amino acids. Per the germline V gene, CDR1 is MDHEN and CDR2 is SYDVKM. Deletions cut 3 bases from V and 0 bases from J, with 9 bases between. CDR3 region: CASSLVPSSGNTIYF. For the CDR3, the DNA is TGTGCCAGCAGTTTGGTGCCGAGCTCTGGAAACACCATATATTTT.

Comments on this clone: The same CDR3 can be traced to other DNA sequences in this sample. The chain carries TRBV4-1 and TRBJ1-6; TRBD1 matches at 8 bases. The CDR3 has 15 residues. V lost 0 bases to trimming and J lost 13 bases; unmatched junction nucleotides: 8. Germline V gene lookup returns CDR1 MGHRA and CDR2 YSYEKL. This CDR3 is CASSQDRGRSSPLHF. The CDR3 DNA is TGCGCCAGCAGCCAAGACAGGGGGCGCTCCTCCCCCCTCCACTTT.

V and J are TRBV25-1 and TRBJ2-7, with 7 nucleotides matching TRBD1. CDR1 and CDR2 (germline): MGHDK, SYGVNS. The CDR3 is made up of 18 amino acids. The V and J ends lost 2 bases and 3 bases, in that order; junction bases with no gene match: 16. The DNA of the CDR3 is TGTGCCAGCAGTGAACCAAATCCGACAGGGATAGGGGACTACGAGCAGTACTTC. Its protein is CASSEPNPTGIGDYEQYF.

This clone turned up a few times. The sample contains more than one DNA sequence encoding this CDR3. The genes are TRBV7-9 and TRBJ2-7; D gene unclear. Trimming took 4 bases from V and 4 from J, leaving 5 bases between them. CDR1 is SEHNR, CDR2 FQNEAQ, per germline (reference sequence). This CDR3 is 11 amino acids long. The CDR3 coding sequence is TGTGCCAGCAGCTCCTTATACGAGCAGTACTTC. Amino acid sequence: CASSSLYEQYF.

The chain uses TRBV12-5 and TRBJ2-1; D is unresolved. V lost 4 bases and J 0 bases, leaving 7 bases between the germline ends. This CDR3 is built from 14 residues. Germline V gene sequence: CDR1 LGHNT, CDR2 FRNRAP. Written as DNA, the CDR3 is TGTGCTAGTGGTTCTATTGGCTCCTACAATGAGCAGTTCTTC. Translation: CASGSIGSYNEQFF. Full variable domain (remainder filled in from reference TRBV12-5 and TRBJ2-1): DARVTQTPRHKVTEMGQEVTMRCQPILGHNTVFWYRQTMMQGLELLAYFRNRAPLDDSGMPKDRFSAEMPDATLATLKIQPSEPRDSAVYFCASGSIGSYNEQFFGPGTRLTVL.

The rearrangement uses TRBV15 and TRBJ1-4; D is possibly TRBD1 (5 bases). CDR1 LNHNV and CDR2 YYDKDF come from the germline V gene (reference sequence). Trimming took off 3 bases at V and 6 bases at J, with 8 bases between the two ends. This CDR3 contains 13 residues. The CDR3 sequence: CATSRGQYEKLFF. The CDR3, as DNA: TGTGCCACCAGCAGGGGGCAGTATGAAAAACTGTTTTTT.

The rearrangement uses TRBV6-4 and TRBJ1-2, with a weak D call TRBD1 (6 bases). This CDR3 spans 15 amino acids. Germline V lookup: CDR1 MRHNA, CDR2 SNTAGT. V dropped 6 bases and J dropped 5 bases, with 19 bases sitting between them. As DNA, the CDR3 is TGTGCCAGCAGCCTAACCATGACAGGTGATTATGGCTACACCTTC. It specifies CASSLTMTGDYGYTF.

The chain recombines TRBV27 with TRBJ1-1; D is perhaps TRBD1 (5 bases). This CDR3 has 12 residues. Trimming stripped 6 bases from V and 6 bases from J, with 11 bases between. The germline CDR1 and CDR2 sequences are MNHEY and SMNVEV (reference sequence). The CDR3 DNA is TGTGCCAGCAGCCCCGGGGGACCTGAAGCTTTCTTT. It specifies CASSPGGPEAFF.

The rearrangement uses TRBV7-6 and TRBJ2-3; 10 bases line up with TRBD2. CDR3 length: 19 residues. Germline CDR1 is SGHVS and CDR2 is FNYEAQ. The V segment lost 1 base and the J segment 2 bases; nucleotides outside the gene matches: 12. CDR3 in DNA: TGTGCCAGCAGCTTAGTCCTGAGCGGGAGGGCCGTGATCACAGATACGCAGTATTTT. This translates into CASSLVLSGRAVITDTQYF.